This T cell receptor (beta chain) stems from a study of T cells in Graves' hyperthyroidism and ophthalmopathy. From RNA transcripts, TCR beta CDR3 regions were amplified. The primer set for the first-round RT-PCR of the TCR CDR3 was HTBI. TCRdb reanalysed the multiplex PCR reads using MiXCR and keeps one entry per CDR3 protein. The sample lists some 200,000 distinct CDR3 sequences; approximately 16% were seen once. Trimming removed 10 bases from V and 2 bases from J; junction bases left unmatched: 7. The germline V gene encodes CDR1 SNHLY and CDR2 FYNNEI. The CDR3 is made up of 13 amino acids. J is TRBJ1-1 and V is TRBV2; TRBD1 agrees at 7 bases. The sample taken for sequencing was blood. The clonotype was recovered from a woman aged 45-65 years with Graves' hyperthyroidism. The CDR3 loop is CAITGDRNTEAFF. The CDR3 DNA reads as TGTGCCATTACAGGGGACAGAAACACTGAAGCTTTCTTT.